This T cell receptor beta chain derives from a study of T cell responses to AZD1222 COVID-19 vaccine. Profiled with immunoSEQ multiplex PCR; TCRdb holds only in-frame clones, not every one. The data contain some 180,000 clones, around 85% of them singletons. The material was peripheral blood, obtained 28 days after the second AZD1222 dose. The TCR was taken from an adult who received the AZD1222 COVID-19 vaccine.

The DNA for the CDR3 is TGTGCCAGCAGCTTGGATCTTACGGGGGCTTTGACTGAAGCTTTCTTT. This encodes CASSLDLTGALTEAFF. The chain recombines TRBV5-4 with TRBJ1-1, with a weak D call TRBD1 (6 bases). The V and J ends lost 0 bases and 5 bases respectively, with 17 bases between them. From germline, CDR1 is SGHNT and CDR2 YYREEE (reference sequence). The CDR3 totals 16 residues.